The following is a T cell receptor (beta chain) sequence with its context. Its antigen is unidentified. In germline, CDR1 is LGHDT, CDR2 YNNKEL (reference sequence). This CDR3 spans 15 amino acids. Trimming removed 1 base from V and 4 bases from J; junction bases left unmatched: 3. The authors built TCR beta libraries using iRepertoire HTBI primers and Arm-PCR of CDR3 regions. TCRdb fed the multiplex PCR reads into MiXCR, producing one record per CDR3 protein. The data hold roughly 700,000 distinct CDR3 sequences, with about 30% observed a single time. This sample was included in a study of regulatory T cells in long-lasting Graves disease. Whole-study findings and limits: Persistent Graves' patients had lower TCR diversity than newly diagnosed ones.

Time point: persistent/refractory GD, antithyroid drugs over 5 years with positive TRAb. With RNA extracted from PBMCs as input, the TCR library was made. The sequence was collected from a female donor with Graves disease. The chain carries TRBV3-1 and TRBJ2-3, with TRBD2 matching 9 bases. Material: peripheral blood mononuclear cells (PBMCs), obtained when the disease was refractory, from a patient treated with antithyroid drugs. CDR3 protein: CASSQVSGRSDTQYF. CDR3 sequence (DNA): TGTGCCAGCAGCCAAGTTAGCGGGAGATCAGATACGCAGTATTTT.